Listed below are T cell receptor beta chains from one sample, sequenced in a study of blood T cells in healthy people across ages. In TCRdb, the 5' RACE reads were re-called with MiXCR into one record per CDR3 protein. The sample has around 1.5 million distinct CDR3 sequences, approximately 38% seen once. The specimen sequenced was blood. These receptor sequences come from a woman aged 18-29 years in good health. The CDR3 runs from the conserved cysteine through the conserved F or W. D genes are given only for firm matches. Size is omitted from some rows. Given values are once, few, many or a class for expanded clones.

V gene	D gene	clone size	J gene	CDR3 DNA	CDR3 protein
TRBV11-2	-	-	TRBJ2-1	TGTGCCAGCAGACTCGGGACCAGCTCCTACAATGAGCAGTTCTTC	CASRLGTSSYNEQFF
TRBV10-3	-	-	TRBJ2-7	TGTGCCATCAGACCCAGGGGGGTCGGCGAGCAGTACTTC	CAIRPRGVGEQYF
TRBV27	-	-	TRBJ2-5	TGTGCCAGCAGTACCTCCGGGAACCCGGCGAAGACCCAGTACTTC	CASSTSGNPAKTQYF
TRBV20-1	-	-	TRBJ2-5	TGCAGTGCTAGAGATTTGGGCAACCAAGAGACCCAGTACTTC	CSARDLGNQETQYF
TRBV9	-	-	TRBJ2-7	TGTGCCAGCAGCGACGATCCTAGTCCCGAGCAGTACTTC	CASSDDPSPEQYF
TRBV4-1	TRBD1	few	TRBJ1-5	TGCGCCAGCAGCCAAGACGCAGGACAGGGGAATCAGCCCCAGCATTTT	CASSQDAGQGNQPQHF
TRBV28	-	few	TRBJ2-1	TGTGCCAGCAGTTCACTACAGGGAAACTCCTACAATGAGCAGTTCTTC	CASSSLQGNSYNEQFF
TRBV5-1	-	few	TRBJ2-7	TGCGCCAGCAGCTTGGGACTAGACTTCGACGAGCAGTACTTC	CASSLGLDFDEQYF
TRBV29-1	-	-	TRBJ2-7	TGCAGCGTTGGATCTCCGCGGGGGCAGGGAAGGTACAATGAGCAGTACTTC	CSVGSPRGQGRYNEQYF
TRBV12-3/TRBV12-4	-	-	TRBJ1-2	TGTGCCAGCAGCCCCCAAGTAGGCGACTATGGCTACACCTTC	CASSPQVGDYGYTF
TRBV9	TRBD2	few	TRBJ2-1	TGTGCCAGCAGCGAGCGGGGGGCGGGGTACAATGAGCAGTTCTTC	CASSERGAGYNEQFF
TRBV7-3	-	-	TRBJ2-1	TGTGCCAGCAGCTTAGGCGGAGGGTTAAATGGGCAGTTCTTC	CASSLGGGLNGQFF
TRBV12-3/TRBV12-4	TRBD2	-	TRBJ2-3	TGTGCCAGCAGCAGCCGTAGCGGGAGCGCCGATACGCAGTATTTT	CASSSRSGSADTQYF
TRBV7-9	-	-	TRBJ2-7	TGTGCCAGCAGCCCTCAGGGGGGCGACGAGCAGTACTTC	CASSPQGGDEQYF
TRBV29-1	TRBD2	-	TRBJ2-1	TGCAGCGACGTGGCAACTAGCGGGGGGAGGAATGAGCAGTTCTTC	CSDVATSGGRNEQFF
TRBV7-9	-	few	TRBJ1-2	TGTGCCAGCAGCTTTGGGCGCTGGGATCCGGCTAACTATGGCTACACCTTC	CASSFGRWDPANYGYTF
TRBV3-1	-	-	TRBJ1-1	TGTGCCAGCAGCCAAGTTATTCGTTCTGAAGCTTTCTTT	CASSQVIRSEAFF
TRBV9	TRBD2	-	TRBJ2-1	TGTGCCAGCAGCGAGGAGGGGACTAGCGGGAAGGAATACAATGAGCAGTTCTTC	CASSEEGTSGKEYNEQFF
TRBV12-3/TRBV12-4	-	-	TRBJ2-2	TGTGCCAGCAGTTTACGTGGTGGCTCTTCCTGGGGCACCGGGGAGCTGTTTTTT	CASSLRGGSSWGTGELFF
TRBV12-3/TRBV12-4	-	-	TRBJ2-5	TGTGCCAGCAGTTTTGAGGGAAGACAAGAGACCCAGTACTTC	CASSFEGRQETQYF
TRBV9	-	-	TRBJ2-3	TGTGCCAGCAGCGTACAAGATCGGAGTTGGGGCACAGATACGCAGTATTTT	CASSVQDRSWGTDTQYF
TRBV29-1	-	few	TRBJ2-7	TGCAGCGTTGACGGGACGTCTACCTACGAGCAGTACTTC	CSVDGTSTYEQYF
TRBV3-1	TRBD2	-	TRBJ2-1	TGTGCCAGCAGCCAAGGGCCTAGCGGAAACAATGAGCAGTTCTTC	CASSQGPSGNNEQFF
TRBV6-5	-	-	TRBJ1-1	TGTGCCAGCAGTTGCATCGACGCAGTGGGGTTGAACACTGAAGCTTTCTTT	CASSCIDAVGLNTEAFF
TRBV4-1	-	-	TRBJ2-7	TGCGCCAGCAGCCAAGATAAGGCCAGCGGATACGAGCAGTACTTC	CASSQDKASGYEQYF
TRBV12-3/TRBV12-4	-	-	TRBJ2-2	TGTGCCAGCAGTTATGGGGCTGGCGGGGAGCTGTTTTTT	CASSYGAGGELFF
TRBV20-1	TRBD1	-	TRBJ1-6	TGCAGTGCTAGTGTGCCGGGACAGGGGTACTCACCCCTCCACTTT	CSASVPGQGYSPLHF
TRBV30	-	-	TRBJ2-7	TGTGCCTGGAGTGTAAGTTTACACGAGCAGTACTTC	CAWSVSLHEQYF
TRBV6-5	TRBD1	-	TRBJ1-1	TGTGCCAGCAGCCTACGGACAGGGACGAACACTGAAGCTTTCTTT	CASSLRTGTNTEAFF
TRBV2	TRBD2	once	TRBJ2-7	TGTGCCAGCGTTCGGGGGGAAGTCAGCCTAGAGCAGTACTTC	CASVRGEVSLEQYF
TRBV25-1	-	-	TRBJ1-2	TGTGCCAGCAAAAGGGGAGGGAATGGAAATGGCTACACCTTC	CASKRGGNGNGYTF
TRBV2	-	few	TRBJ2-2	TGTGCCACCCCACGACGGACGGCAGGGGAGCTGTTTTTT	CATPRRTAGELFF
TRBV3-1	TRBD2	-	TRBJ2-1	TGTGCCAGCAGCCTCGGACTAGCGGGAACAGTCAATGAGCAGTTCTTC	CASSLGLAGTVNEQFF
TRBV28	-	-	TRBJ2-3	TGTGCCAGCAAAAAGGGGGGTCGGACAGATACGCAGTATTTT	CASKKGGRTDTQYF
TRBV20-1	-	-	TRBJ1-1	TGCAGTGCTTACAGGGAGGCGAACACTGAAGCTTTCTTT	CSAYREANTEAFF
TRBV3-1	-	few	TRBJ2-1	TGTGCCAGCAGCCGGGGGACGAACCCGATTTACAATGAGCAGTTCTTC	CASSRGTNPIYNEQFF
TRBV5-5	-	few	TRBJ1-5	TGTGCCAGCAGCCTACTCCTTGGCAATCAGCCCCAGCATTTT	CASSLLLGNQPQHF
TRBV5-8	TRBD2	-	TRBJ2-3	TGTGCCAGCAGCTTGGACGGGACTACCTTCACAGGTACGCAGTATTTT	CASSLDGTTFTGTQYF
TRBV28	TRBD2	-	TRBJ2-5	TGTGCCAGCAGTTTCGGGACTAGGGAGTACTTC	CASSFGTREYF
TRBV27	-	many	TRBJ2-6	TGTGCCAGCAGTTTTACAGGTGGGGCTGGGGCCAACGTCCTGACTTTC	CASSFTGGAGANVLTF
TRBV13	TRBD2	few	TRBJ2-1	TGTGCCAGCAGCCCCTTGCGGGAGTCCCACAATGAGCAGTTCTTC	CASSPLRESHNEQFF
TRBV20-1	TRBD2	-	TRBJ2-7	TGCAGTGCTAGAGATCGTCGGCTAGCGGGAAGTCGGAGCTCCTACGAGCAGTACTTC	CSARDRRLAGSRSSYEQYF
TRBV7-8	-	-	TRBJ2-3	TGTGCCAGCTCAGTAAGGGAAGGGGTAGTAGATACGCAGTATTTT	CASSVREGVVDTQYF
TRBV5-1	TRBD2	once	TRBJ2-2	TGCGCCAGCAGCTTAACCGGGACTAGCGGGAGGGCGAACACCGGGGAGCTGTTTTTT	CASSLTGTSGRANTGELFF
TRBV25-1	TRBD2	-	TRBJ2-3	TGTGCCAGCACCCTTTACCCCCTAGCGGGGGTTACAGATACGCAGTATTTT	CASTLYPLAGVTDTQYF
TRBV20-1	TRBD1	-	TRBJ2-7	TGCAGTGCTAGGAGGGGACAGATTCCCTACGAGCAGTACTTC	CSARRGQIPYEQYF
TRBV13	TRBD2	-	TRBJ2-3	TGTGCCAGCGCATGGGGGACTAGAGGCACAGATACGCAGTATTTT	CASAWGTRGTDTQYF
TRBV4-1	-	-	TRBJ2-3	TGCGCCAGCAGCCAAGACGCCACAGATACGCAGTATTTT	CASSQDATDTQYF
TRBV5-1	-	few	TRBJ1-1	TGCGCCAGCAGCTTGCAAGTAATGAACACTGAAGCTTTCTTT	CASSLQVMNTEAFF
TRBV11-2	-	few	TRBJ1-1	TGTGCCAGCAGCCGACAGGCCAAGAACACTGAAGCTTTCTTT	CASSRQAKNTEAFF
TRBV27	-	-	TRBJ2-1	TGTGCCAGCAGTAACCCGTTCGGGGTTGAGCAGTTCTTC	CASSNPFGVEQFF
TRBV20-1	TRBD2	-	TRBJ2-7	TGCAGTGCTAGGGTCCTAGCGGGGATATCTGAGCAGTACTTC	CSARVLAGISEQYF
TRBV29-1	TRBD2	many	TRBJ2-1	TGCAGCGTTGTGGCTAGCGGGAGCTCCTACAATGAGCAGTTCTTC	CSVVASGSSYNEQFF
TRBV6-5	-	few	TRBJ2-4	TGTGCCAGCAGTTACTCCTCCGGCCGTACCCCCCAGTACTTC	CASSYSSGRTPQYF
TRBV28	-	few	TRBJ2-7	TGTGCCAGCGCGAACAGTTACGGCTCCTACGAGCAGTACTTC	CASANSYGSYEQYF
TRBV10-3	-	few	TRBJ1-1	TGTGCCATCAGTGGGGGGCCTATGCACACTGAAGCTTTCTTT	CAISGGPMHTEAFF
TRBV12-3/TRBV12-4	-	-	TRBJ1-4	TGTGCCAGCAGTTCCCAGGCAGGGGCTAATGAAAAACTGTTTTTT	CASSSQAGANEKLFF